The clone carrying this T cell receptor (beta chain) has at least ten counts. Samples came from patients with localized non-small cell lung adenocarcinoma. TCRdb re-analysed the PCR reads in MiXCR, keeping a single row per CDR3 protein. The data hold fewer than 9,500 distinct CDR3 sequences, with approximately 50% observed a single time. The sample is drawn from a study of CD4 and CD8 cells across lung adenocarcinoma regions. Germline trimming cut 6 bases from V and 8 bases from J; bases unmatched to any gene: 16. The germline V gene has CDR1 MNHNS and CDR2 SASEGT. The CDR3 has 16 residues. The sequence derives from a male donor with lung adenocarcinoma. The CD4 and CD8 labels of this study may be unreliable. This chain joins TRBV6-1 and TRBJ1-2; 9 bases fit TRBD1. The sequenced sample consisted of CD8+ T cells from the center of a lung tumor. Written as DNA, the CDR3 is TGTGCCAGCAGCGGAACCGGGACAGGGTGGTTTTTAGGCTACACCTTC. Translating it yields CASSGTGTGWFLGYTF.